This T cell receptor (beta chain) was identified in a study of blood T cell repertoires in COVID-19. Study-level background: T cells, B-cell-depleted T cells, or PBMCs provided the cDNA or gDNA that served as material.

Germline V gene data show CDR1 as LNHDA and CDR2 as SQIVND (reference sequence). V lost 3 bases and J lost 2, with 7 bases in between. The CDR3 spans 13 residues. About this clone itself: Other DNA sequences in the same sample also yield this CDR3.

Here immunoSEQ multiplex PCR was the method, and the copy in TCRdb shows in-frame clones only, minus some. This table holds nearly 50,000 clones, about nine tenths found once. Sequenced: peripheral blood. The J gene is TRBJ1-2, the V gene TRBV19; tentative D call: TRBD1 (6 bases). The clonotype was recovered from a woman of 80 years or more with COVID-19, enrolled during active disease. The CDR3 region has the DNA TGTGCCAGTAGTATTCAGGGGAACTATGGCTACACCTTC. Its protein product is CASSIQGNYGYTF.